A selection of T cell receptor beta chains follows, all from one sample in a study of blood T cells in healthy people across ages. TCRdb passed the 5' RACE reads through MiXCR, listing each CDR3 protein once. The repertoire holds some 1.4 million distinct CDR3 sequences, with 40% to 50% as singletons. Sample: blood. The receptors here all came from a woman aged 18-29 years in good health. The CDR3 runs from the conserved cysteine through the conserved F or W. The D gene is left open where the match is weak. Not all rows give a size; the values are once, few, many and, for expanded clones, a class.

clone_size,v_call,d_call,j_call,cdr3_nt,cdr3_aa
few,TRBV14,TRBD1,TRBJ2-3,TGTGCCAGCAGCCCACTCCCGGGACAGGGAATCACAGATACGCAGTATTTT,CASSPLPGQGITDTQYF
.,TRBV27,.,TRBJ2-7,TGTGCCAGCAGTTCCACCTCAGGGGGGCGTAGAGGAAACTACGAGCAGTACTTC,CASSSTSGGRRGNYEQYF
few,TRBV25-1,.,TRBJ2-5,TGTGCCAGCAGTGAAGGTGGACAGCCCCAAGAAGAGACCCAGTACTTC,CASSEGGQPQEETQYF
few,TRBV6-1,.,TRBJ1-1,TGTGCCAGCAGTGAAGAAGTTAGGACAGACACTGAAGCTTTCTTT,CASSEEVRTDTEAFF
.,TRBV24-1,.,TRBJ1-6,TGTGCCACCAGTGATTTGTTGGAGTTCCGGCCATATAATTCACCCCTCCACTTT,CATSDLLEFRPYNSPLHF
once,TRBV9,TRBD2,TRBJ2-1,TGTGCCAGCAGCCCATGGACTAGCTGGGATGAGCAGTTCTTC,CASSPWTSWDEQFF
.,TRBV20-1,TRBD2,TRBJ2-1,TGCAGTGTTAGAGGGACTACCGACCCCTCGGGCAATGAGCAGTTCTTC,CSVRGTTDPSGNEQFF
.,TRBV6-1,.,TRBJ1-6,TGTGCCAGCAGTGAAGTTGTGGTTGGGCTTGGGTCACCCCTCCACTTT,CASSEVVVGLGSPLHF
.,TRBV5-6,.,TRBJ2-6,TGTGCCAGCAGCTTGGTGGGAGTTACTGGGGCCAACGTCCTGACTTTC,CASSLVGVTGANVLTF
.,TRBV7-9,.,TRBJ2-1,TGTACCAGCAGCCCGGTGGGGGGCTCCTACAATGAGCAGTTCTTC,CTSSPVGGSYNEQFF
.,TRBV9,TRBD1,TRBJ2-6,TGTGCCAGCAGCGTCCCGACACACAGGGGAAAGGCCAACGTCCTGACTTTC,CASSVPTHRGKANVLTF
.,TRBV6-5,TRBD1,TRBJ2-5,TGTGCCAGCAGTTACGCGACAGGGCAAGAGACCCAGTACTTC,CASSYATGQETQYF
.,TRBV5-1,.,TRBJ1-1,TGCGCCAGCAGCGGTCAACAGGGGAACACTGAAGCTTTCTTT,CASSGQQGNTEAFF
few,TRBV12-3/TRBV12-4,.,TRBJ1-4,TGTGCCAGCAGCAACTCCGGGGCAGCGGAAAAACTGTTTTTT,CASSNSGAAEKLFF
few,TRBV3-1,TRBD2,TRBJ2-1,TGTGCCAGCAGCCAAGGAGGGACTAGCGGGATCTCCCAGTTCTTC,CASSQGGTSGISQFF
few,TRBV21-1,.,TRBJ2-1,TGTGCCAGCAGCAAAGGGGGACAGGGCGATGAGCAGTTCTTC,CASSKGGQGDEQFF
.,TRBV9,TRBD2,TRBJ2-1,TGTGCCAGCAGCGCACATAGCGGGGCAGACAATGAGCAGTTCTTC,CASSAHSGADNEQFF
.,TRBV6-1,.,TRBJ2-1,TGTGCCAGCAGTGAAGGGCAGCGTGCGCAGTTCTTC,CASSEGQRAQFF
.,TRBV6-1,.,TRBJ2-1,TGTGCCAGTACCGCCTTAGCGGAGAACTACAATGAGCAGTTCTTC,CASTALAENYNEQFF
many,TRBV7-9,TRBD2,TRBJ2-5,TGTGCCAGCAGCTTAGTACTAGCGGGAGGAGAGACCCAGTACTTC,CASSLVLAGGETQYF
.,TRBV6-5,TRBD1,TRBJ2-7,TGTGCCAGCAGTCGAGCCTGGGACAGCTCCTACGAGCAGTACTTC,CASSRAWDSSYEQYF
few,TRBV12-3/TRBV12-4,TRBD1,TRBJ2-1,TGTGCCAGCAGAGACAGGGATTTGGACAATGAGCAGTTCTTC,CASRDRDLDNEQFF
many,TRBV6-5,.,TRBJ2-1,TGTGCCAGCAGTCCCCGGGGGTCCAATGAGCAGTTCTTC,CASSPRGSNEQFF
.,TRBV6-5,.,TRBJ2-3,TGTGCCAGCAGTATTATGAACGGGGATACGCAGTATTTT,CASSIMNGDTQYF
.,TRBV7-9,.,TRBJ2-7,TGTGCCAGCAACGAAGGGAGTTTGGGCTCCTACGAGCAGTACTTC,CASNEGSLGSYEQYF
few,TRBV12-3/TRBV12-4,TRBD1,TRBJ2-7,TGTGCCAGCAGTACCCGGGACAGGGACGAGCAGTACTTC,CASSTRDRDEQYF
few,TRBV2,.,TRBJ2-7,TGTGCCAGCAGTGAGAGGGGCCAGACCTACGAGCAGTACTTC,CASSERGQTYEQYF
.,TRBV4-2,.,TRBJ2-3,TGTGCCAGCAACCAAGCCCGGGGAGGAAGCACAGATACGCAGTATTTT,CASNQARGGSTDTQYF